The rows below give T cell receptor beta chains drawn from one sample of a study of shared clonotypes between healthy human individuals. TCRdb's table, derived via immunoSEQ multiplex PCR, lists solely in-frame clones and lacks some. Of over 1.4 million clones in the sample, around 97% were seen once. Sample: naive CD4+ T cells sorted from blood. These receptors all stem from a man aged 30 to 39 in good health. CDR3s include the opening cysteine and the closing phenylalanine or tryptophan. Each record gives: D gene, V gene, J gene, clone size, CDR3 DNA, CDR3 protein. D genes are given only for firm matches. Only part of the rows carry a size: once, few, many, or a class if the clone is expanded.

D: .
V: TRBV28
J: TRBJ1-3
size: .
DNA: TGTGCCAGCAGGGCCGGAGGTCCAAGAGTAGGAAACACCATATATTTT
CDR3: CASRAGGPRVGNTIYF

D: TRBD1
V: TRBV7-8
J: TRBJ1-4
size: .
DNA: TGTGCCAGCAGCTTAGGGGGACAGGGGAGAAATGAAAAACTGTTTTTT
CDR3: CASSLGGQGRNEKLFF

D: TRBD1
V: TRBV19
J: TRBJ1-5
size: .
DNA: TGTGCCAGTACGACAGGGGGTTGGGGCAATCAGCCCCAGCATTTT
CDR3: CASTTGGWGNQPQHF

D: TRBD2
V: TRBV7-6
J: TRBJ2-7
size: .
DNA: TGTGCCAGCAGCTCGGGGGGCTCCTACGAGCAGTACTTC
CDR3: CASSSGGSYEQYF

D: .
V: TRBV4-3
J: TRBJ2-7
size: .
DNA: TGCGCCAGCAGCCAAGACACGGGTACCTACGAGCAGTACTTC
CDR3: CASSQDTGTYEQYF

D: .
V: TRBV7-2
J: TRBJ1-2
size: .
DNA: TGTGCCAGCAGCCAAAGGGTTCTCTATGGCTACACCTTC
CDR3: CASSQRVLYGYTF

D: TRBD1
V: TRBV5-4
J: TRBJ2-6
size: .
DNA: TGTGCCAGCAGCTGGACAGGGAGAACTGGGGCCAACGTCCTGACTTTC
CDR3: CASSWTGRTGANVLTF

D: TRBD1
V: TRBV5-4
J: TRBJ2-3
size: .
DNA: TGTGCCAGCAGCTTGGTAGGGGGCAGGTTCACAGATACGCAGTATTTT
CDR3: CASSLVGGRFTDTQYF

D: TRBD2
V: TRBV29-1
J: TRBJ2-1
size: .
DNA: TGCAGCGATTCCGGACTAGCGGGCAATGAGCAGTTCTTC
CDR3: CSDSGLAGNEQFF

D: .
V: TRBV9
J: TRBJ1-1
size: .
DNA: TGTGCCAGCAGCGTAGTTTCTGGGGTCATGAACACTGAAGCTTTCTTT
CDR3: CASSVVSGVMNTEAFF

D: TRBD2
V: TRBV6-4
J: TRBJ2-1
size: .
DNA: TGTGCCAGCAGTTCCAGCGGGAGGGCCTACAATGAGCAGTTCTTC
CDR3: CASSSSGRAYNEQFF

D: TRBD2
V: TRBV18
J: TRBJ2-7
size: .
DNA: TGTGCCAGCTCACCCGGGAAGGGAGGGCGCTACGAGCAGTACTTC
CDR3: CASSPGKGGRYEQYF

D: TRBD2
V: TRBV7-8
J: TRBJ2-7
size: .
DNA: TGTGCCAGCAGCTTAGGATGGGGTAGCGGGAGTGATTACGAGCAGTACTTC
CDR3: CASSLGWGSGSDYEQYF

D: .
V: TRBV15
J: TRBJ2-1
size: once
DNA: TGTGCCACCAGCGCGAAGGGAGTAGCCTCCGGCTCCTACAATGAGCAGTTCTTC
CDR3: CATSAKGVASGSYNEQFF

D: .
V: TRBV19
J: TRBJ1-2
size: .
DNA: TGTGCCAGTAGTATGGTGTCAGTGGATGGCTACACCTTC
CDR3: CASSMVSVDGYTF

D: .
V: TRBV18
J: TRBJ2-5
size: .
DNA: TGTGCCAGCTCACAAATATGGGGCTCCGAAGAGACCCAGTACTTC
CDR3: CASSQIWGSEETQYF

D: .
V: TRBV7-7
J: TRBJ2-2
size: .
DNA: TGTGCTAGCACCCGCGGCCAGGGGTTCGCGAACACCGGGGAGCTGTTTTTT
CDR3: CASTRGQGFANTGELFF

D: .
V: TRBV6-1
J: TRBJ2-7
size: .
DNA: TGTGCCAGCAGTGAAGTGAGGGGGACCTACGAGCAGTACTTC
CDR3: CASSEVRGTYEQYF